These T cell receptor beta chains were read from a single sample in a study of blood T cell repertoires in COVID-19. Some clones are missing from TCRdb's copy, which holds only in-frame ones; the method was immunoSEQ multiplex PCR. The sample lists some 250,000 clones, approximately 84% occurring once. The specimen sequenced was peripheral blood. These receptors all come from a woman in her twenties or thirties who had recovered from COVID-19. Each CDR3 is given with its conserved first and last residue.

v_call: TRBV6-5
j_call: TRBJ1-4
cdr3_aa: CASRSPGHEKLFF

v_call: TRBV2
j_call: TRBJ1-1
cdr3_aa: CASRGAFGATDTEAFF

v_call: TRBV9
j_call: TRBJ1-3
cdr3_aa: CASSQRPDRAGNTIYF

v_call: TRBV11-1
j_call: TRBJ1-4
cdr3_aa: CASSLGSATNEKLFF

v_call: TRBV9
j_call: TRBJ1-6
cdr3_aa: CASSVDWRNSPLHF

v_call: TRBV4-2
j_call: TRBJ2-1
cdr3_aa: CASSQDSVLAGGYNEQFF

v_call: TRBV7-2
j_call: TRBJ2-7
cdr3_aa: CASSLGGGSVYEQYF

v_call: TRBV7-7
j_call: TRBJ1-1
cdr3_aa: CASSPSGLTKNTEAFF

v_call: TRBV2
j_call: TRBJ1-4
cdr3_aa: CASSLQGNEKLFF

v_call: TRBV19
j_call: TRBJ2-3
cdr3_aa: CASSPAGLAGGRTDTQYF

v_call: TRBV20-1
j_call: TRBJ2-5
cdr3_aa: CSASKALGETQYF

v_call: TRBV6-1
j_call: TRBJ1-2
cdr3_aa: CASSEATGGHGYTF

v_call: TRBV10-2
j_call: TRBJ2-5
cdr3_aa: CASSDYGTGPGETQYF

v_call: TRBV30
j_call: TRBJ2-7
cdr3_aa: CACVAPFEVSWYF

v_call: TRBV18
j_call: TRBJ2-1
cdr3_aa: CASSLNVRVHNEQFF

v_call: TRBV2
j_call: TRBJ1-5
cdr3_aa: CASRIDRVSNQPQHF

v_call: TRBV2
j_call: TRBJ2-7
cdr3_aa: CASRAGDGPYEQYF

v_call: TRBV19
j_call: TRBJ2-3
cdr3_aa: CASRPGINTDTQYF

v_call: TRBV18
j_call: TRBJ1-1
cdr3_aa: CASSHMDMMNTEAFF

v_call: TRBV6-1
j_call: TRBJ1-2
cdr3_aa: CASSEVRAYGYTF

v_call: TRBV7-9
j_call: TRBJ2-1
cdr3_aa: CASAAHGGSYNEQFF

v_call: TRBV27
j_call: TRBJ2-7
cdr3_aa: CASAITGGYEQYF

v_call: TRBV4-3
j_call: TRBJ2-1
cdr3_aa: CASSQGERGGDEQFF

v_call: TRBV7-8
j_call: TRBJ2-3
cdr3_aa: CASSKTPGVQDTQYF

v_call: TRBV4-2
j_call: TRBJ2-7
cdr3_aa: CASSQDSGDEQYF

v_call: TRBV23-1
j_call: TRBJ1-6
cdr3_aa: CASLPGTMDSPLHF

v_call: TRBV4-2
j_call: TRBJ2-7
cdr3_aa: CASSFRDNYEQYF

v_call: TRBV5-5
j_call: TRBJ2-3
cdr3_aa: CASSLGPAGGQDTQYF

v_call: TRBV3-1/TRBV3-2
j_call: TRBJ2-3
cdr3_aa: CASAYRGAGLSTDTQYF

v_call: TRBV5-1
j_call: TRBJ2-3
cdr3_aa: CASSLDSGGPTDTQYF

v_call: TRBV12-3/TRBV12-4
j_call: TRBJ2-5
cdr3_aa: CASNRQRGETQYF

v_call: TRBV24-1
j_call: TRBJ1-2
cdr3_aa: CATSDLQGRHLRPANYGYTF

v_call: TRBV7-9
j_call: TRBJ1-1
cdr3_aa: CASSPDRGAGTEAFF